This entry lists 10 T cell receptor beta chains sequenced from one sample in a study of control samples from healthy donors and cancer patients (dated by TCRdb to the early 2020s). Library creation used the immunoSEQ multiplex PCR assay. TCRdb stores this immuneACCESS table with in-frame sequences only. Part of the clones is absent; in the studies checked, under half of the shortfall reflects unresolved V genes, and no reason is known for the rest. Present in this sample are about 100,000 clones, about 91% of which were seen just once. 2% to 2.5% of the sample goes to the ten largest clones. The sample comprised blood. The receptors come from a woman younger than 30 in good health.

The V call is TRBV10-3, the J call TRBJ2-2; TRBD2 matches 7 bases. The CDR3 totals 14 residues. V lost 9 bases to trimming and J lost 0 bases; unmatched junction nucleotides: 4. CDR1 is ENHRY, CDR2 SYGVKD, per germline. CDR3: CAMGGFANTGELFF. CDR3 DNA sequence: TGTGCCATGGGGGGGTTCGCGAACACCGGGGAGCTGTTTTTT.

This sequence joins TRBV5-1 and TRBJ2-7, with TRBD2 matching 10 bases. This CDR3 contains 16 residues. Germline assignment: CDR1 SGHRS and CDR2 YFSETQ. J gave up 5 bases and V 3 bases, and 11 bases lay outside the gene matches. CDR3 in DNA: TGCGCCAGCAGCTCGCTAACTAGCGGGGCCAGCGACGAGCAGTACTTC. This encodes CASSSLTSGASDEQYF.

This sequence joins TRBV3-1 (or the pseudogene TRBV3-2) and TRBJ2-3; 13 bases map to TRBD2. Trimming took 6 bases from V and 6 from J; bases not matched to a gene: 3. This CDR3 region has 14 residues. Germline V gene lookup returns CDR1 LGHDT and CDR2 YNNKEL (reference sequence). The chain's CDR3 is CASRWTSGSDTQYF. In DNA form, the CDR3 reads TGTGCCAGCAGGTGGACTAGCGGGAGTGATACGCAGTATTTT.

This clone appeared a few times. This chain links TRBV15 with TRBJ1-1; D is perhaps TRBD1 (5 bases). This CDR3 contains 17 residues. From germline, CDR1 is LNHNV and CDR2 YYDKDF (reference sequence). V was clipped by 3 bases and J by 0 bases, with 17 bases between them. CDR3 sequence reads: CATSSHGTFGMNTEAFF. CDR3 nucleotide sequence: TGTGCCACCAGCAGCCATGGGACTTTTGGGATGAACACTGAAGCTTTCTTT.

This chain joins TRBV5-1 and TRBJ2-1; D assignment may be TRBD1 or TRBD2 (5 bases each). The V gene lost 3 bases and the J gene lost 5 bases, with 9 bases spanning the gap. This CDR3 contains 13 residues. Germline V gives CDR1 SGHRS, CDR2 YFSETQ. The CDR3 here is CASSSGPNNEQFF. The CDR3 DNA follows: TGCGCCAGCAGCTCGGGACCGAACAATGAGCAGTTCTTC.

Points on this clone: At one end, the junction sequence differs from germline, possibly due to a read error. This chain connects TRBV20-1 to TRBJ1-2; perhaps TRBD1 as D (5 bases). Germline V gives CDR1 DFQATT, CDR2 SNEGSKA (reference sequence). The CDR3 loop spans 11 amino acids. The CDR3 protein is CSASEAGEAPF. CDR3 DNA sequence: TGCAGTGCTAGTGAGGCGGGGGAAGCGCCATTC.

This chain connects TRBV7-2 to TRBJ1-5; no definite D call. Deletions cut 3 bases from V and 7 bases from J, with 16 bases between. This CDR3 comprises 15 residues. Germline values: CDR1 SGHTA, CDR2 FQGNSA. The CDR3 is CASSFSFSETQPQHF. The CDR3 nucleotides read TGTGCCAGCAGCTTCAGCTTTTCCGAAACCCAGCCCCAGCATTTT.

The chain has TRBV27 and TRBJ2-2, with TRBD2 matching over 11 bases. CDR1 MNHEY and CDR2 SMNVEV come from the germline V gene (reference sequence). There are 15 residues in the CDR3. J was trimmed by 3 bases and V by 8 bases; bases with no gene match: 5. The CDR3 spells CASGILAGDTGELFF. Written as DNA, the CDR3 is TGTGCCAGCGGTATACTAGCGGGAGACACCGGGGAGCTGTTTTTT.

The chain joins TRBV5-6 to TRBJ2-1; TRBD2 agrees at 12 bases. The V and J ends lost 0 bases and 7 bases, in that order; junction bases with no gene match: 2. The CDR3 is 15 residues long. CDR1 SGHDT and CDR2 YYEEEE come from the germline V gene. The CDR3 region is CASSLGLAGGNEQFF. In DNA, the CDR3 is TGTGCCAGCAGCTTGGGGCTAGCGGGGGGGAATGAGCAGTTCTTC.

The chain combines TRBV28 with TRBJ1-5; D is possibly TRBD1 (6 bases). The CDR3 loop spans 15 amino acids. Germline CDR1 reads MDHEN; CDR2 reads SYDVKM. The germline V and J ends were trimmed by 6 bases and 5 bases, with 17 bases remaining between them. The DNA of the CDR3 is TGTGCCAGCAGAAAGCAGGGGCTGAAAGATCAGCCCCAGCATTTT. It translates to CASRKQGLKDQPQHF.